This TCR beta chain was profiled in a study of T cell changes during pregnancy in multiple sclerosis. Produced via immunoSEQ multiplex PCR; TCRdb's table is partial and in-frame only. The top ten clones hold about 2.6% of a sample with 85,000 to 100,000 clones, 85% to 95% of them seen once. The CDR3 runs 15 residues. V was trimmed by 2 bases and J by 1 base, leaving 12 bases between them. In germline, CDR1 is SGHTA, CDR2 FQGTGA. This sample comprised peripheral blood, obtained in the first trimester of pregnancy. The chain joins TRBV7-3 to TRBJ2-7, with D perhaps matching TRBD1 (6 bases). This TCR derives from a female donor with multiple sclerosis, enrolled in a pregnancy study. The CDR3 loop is CASSLGTGHSYEQYF. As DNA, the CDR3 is TGTGCCAGCAGCTTAGGAACGGGACATTCCTACGAGCAGTACTTC.